This T cell receptor (beta chain) appears in the sequencing data of a study of tumor and adjacent non-tumor tissue in lung cancer. Study as a whole: Patients comprised about a dozen adenocarcinoma, a couple of squamous cell carcinoma and 1 small cell lung cancer. Study-wide findings and caveats: Top 100 clones took a larger repertoire share in normal lung. TCR diversity was significantly greater in tumor than normal lung tissue.

As concerns this clonotype: Its matching antigen is unknown.

A modified ARM-PCR protocol with three rounds of nested PCR amplified TCRbeta. MiXCR, applied by TCRdb to the multiplex PCR reads, yields one record per CDR3 protein. The data hold 200,000 to 250,000 distinct CDR3 sequences, with 71% observed a single time. This CDR3 contains 15 residues. From germline, CDR1 is DFQATT and CDR2 SNEGSKA (reference sequence). V lost 3 bases to trimming and J lost 6 bases, with 21 bases between them. RNA was extracted from bulk tissue without any cell sorting. Chemotherapy-naive patients with new lung cancer underwent thoracic surgery in China, August–late 2014. This rearrangement joins TRBV20-1 to TRBJ2-7; D may match TRBD1 or TRBD2 (5 bases each). The sequence came from a man aged 55-75 years with non-small cell lung cancer. The source material was lung tumor tissue. CDR3: CSASPAGQGEGEQYF. CDR3 nucleotides: TGCAGTGCTAGTCCGGCCGGCCAGGGAGAGGGCGAGCAGTACTTC.